Presented here are 13 T cell receptor beta chains from one specimen sequenced in a study of CD8 T cells in Susac syndrome. Reverse transcription used about 0.45 to 1 ug RNA and random hexamers. A single record per CDR3 protein comes from TCRdb applying MiXCR to the immunoSEQ multiplex PCR reads. The data show around 300,000 distinct CDR3 sequences, just over 90% seen once. Source material: CD4+ T cells from PBMCs. These receptors originate from a human donor with multiple sclerosis.

This rearrangement joins TRBV10-3 to TRBJ2-3; 8 nucleotides line up with TRBD2. Germline CDR1 reads ENHRY; CDR2 reads SYGVKD. With V trimmed by 6 bases and J by 0 bases, 11 bases remained unmatched. This CDR3 is 17 amino acids long. For the CDR3, the DNA is TGTGCCATCAGCCCCCGGGGGGGTAGACAGAGCACAGATACGCAGTATTTT. Its protein is CAISPRGGRQSTDTQYF.

The chain employs TRBV18 and TRBJ2-2; a weak D match, TRBD1 (6 bases). From germline, CDR1 is KGHSH and CDR2 LQKENI. V lost 0 bases and J 4 bases, leaving 18 bases between the germline ends. This CDR3 contains 18 residues. In DNA, the CDR3 is TGTGCCAGCTCACCACCGCGCTTACGGGACATGAGCACCGGGGAGCTGTTTTTT. It yields the protein CASSPPRLRDMSTGELFF.

This chain uses TRBV7-2 with TRBJ2-3; weak D call: TRBD2 (6 bases). CDR3 length: 17 amino acids. The germline V gene has CDR1 SGHTA and CDR2 FQGNSA. Between the trimmed V and J ends, which lost 1 base and 5 bases, there was a span of 19 bases. CDR3 sequence: CASSLVVRRASGDTQYF. The CDR3, as DNA: TGTGCCAGCAGCTTAGTGGTTAGGAGGGCCTCGGGAGATACGCAGTATTTT.

The rearrangement uses TRBV7-2 and TRBJ2-1; 9 bases map to TRBD1. The V gene's germline CDR1 is SGHTA and CDR2 FQGNSA. The CDR3 is made up of 16 amino acids. Trimming cost V 5 bases and J 4 bases; bases outside gene matches: 9. CDR3 sequence (DNA): TGTGCCAGCAGCCTCCTCGGACAGGGGTTTTACAATGAGCAGTTCTTC. Protein sequence: CASSLLGQGFYNEQFF.

The chain joins TRBV19 to TRBJ2-7, with 9 bases aligning to TRBD2. CDR3 length: 13 amino acids. The V gene's germline CDR1 is LNHDA and CDR2 SQIVND (reference sequence). The ends lost 11 bases at V and 2 bases at J; junction bases unmatched: 7. As DNA, the CDR3 is TGTGCCGGACACCGCGGGAGGGCCTACGAGCAGTACTTC. This codes for CAGHRGRAYEQYF.

J is TRBJ2-5 and V is TRBV9; 9 positions match TRBD2. Germline V CDR1 and CDR2: SGDLS, YYNGEE. V gave up 0 bases and J gave up 6 bases; unmatched junction bases: 6. This CDR3 spans 15 amino acids. As DNA, the CDR3 is TGTGCCAGCAGCGTAGGGCCTAGCGGGACCCAGACCCAGTACTTC. As protein: CASSVGPSGTQTQYF.

The chain uses TRBV5-1 and TRBJ2-1; D call uncertain. Germline loops: CDR1 SGHRS, CDR2 YFSETQ. CDR3 size: 13 residues. Trimming cost V 0 bases and J 3 bases, with 4 bases left between them. CDR3 bases: TGCGCCAGCAGCTTGGACATCTACAATGAGCAGTTCTTC. Its translation is CASSLDIYNEQFF.

The rearrangement joins TRBV7-6 to TRBJ1-2, with TRBD1 matching 7 bases. The CDR3 is 15 amino acids. Per the germline V gene, CDR1 is SGHVS and CDR2 is FNYEAQ. Germline trimming cut 5 bases from V and 8 bases from J; bases unmatched to any gene: 14. CDR3 sequence (DNA): TGTGCCAGCAGCGCATCCGGGAGCAGGGGGAAAGGCTACACCTTC. It encodes CASSASGSRGKGYTF.

The CDR3 DNA follows: TGTGCCAGCAGCCAAGAGAGGGGGACTGTAAACAATGAGCAGTTCTTC. It translates to CASSQERGTVNNEQFF. The rearrangement uses TRBV4-2 and TRBJ2-1, with D possibly being TRBD1 or TRBD2 (6 bases each). V was cut by 0 bases and J by 5 bases, with 14 bases left in between. CDR3 length: 16 amino acids. Germline V gene data show CDR1 as LGHNA and CDR2 as YNFKEQ.

The chain has TRBV6-5 and TRBJ2-2; D is perhaps TRBD1 or TRBD2 (6 bases each). V lost 7 bases, J lost 7 bases, and 19 bases lay in between. The CDR3 runs to 15 residues. Germline V lookup: CDR1 MNHEY, CDR2 SVGAGI. The chain's CDR3 is CASNPRGRVGGELFF. As DNA, the CDR3 is TGTGCCAGCAATCCCCGGGGGCGCGTAGGCGGGGAGCTGTTTTTT.

The chain carries TRBV4-3 and TRBJ2-3; TRBD2 aligns across 9 bases. In germline, CDR1 is LGHNA, CDR2 YSLEER. This CDR3 has 14 amino acids. The junction had 5 bases not matched to a gene; V was cut back by 8 bases and J by 2 bases. The CDR3 spells CASGLAGSTDTQYF. The CDR3 DNA reads as TGCGCCAGCGGGCTAGCGGGGTCCACAGATACGCAGTATTTT.

The gene calls are TRBV20-1 and TRBJ1-1, with 7 bases lining up with TRBD1. The CDR3 runs 18 residues. The V gene's germline CDR1 is DFQATT and CDR2 SNEGSKA (reference sequence). V shed 1 base and J 0 bases; nucleotides not matched to a gene: 14. CDR3: CSARGDTGVYALNTEAFF. The CDR3 DNA sequence: TGCAGTGCTAGAGGCGACACAGGGGTTTATGCCCTGAACACTGAAGCTTTCTTT.

The V gene is TRBV10-3, the J gene TRBJ1-4; tentative D call: TRBD1 (5 bases). CDR1 and CDR2 from the germline V gene are ENHRY and SYGVKD. The length of the CDR3 is 13 residues. Trimming stripped 4 bases from V and 11 bases from J, with 14 bases between. Here the CDR3 reads CAISGDLEGKLFF. CDR3 in DNA: TGTGCCATCAGTGGCGATCTGGAGGGGAAACTGTTTTTT.